This T cell receptor beta chain was found in a study of CD8 T cells in Susac syndrome. With respect to this clonotype: Its antigen is unknown.

Reverse transcription of about 0.5 to 1 ug RNA used random hexamers. The amplification used immunoSEQ multiplex PCR on TCR beta CDR3; it spanned 54 Vbeta and 13 Jbeta. TCRdb reanalysed the immunoSEQ multiplex PCR reads using MiXCR and keeps one entry per CDR3 protein. The table lists 150,000 to 200,000 distinct CDR3 sequences, 92% of them singletons. Study results and caveats: That the number of individuals in its TCR sequencing and HLA analysis was relatively small was acknowledged by the study.

Blood CD8+ and CD4+ T cells underwent high-throughput TCR beta sequencing. Healthy donors, matched for age and sex, constituted the control group. Trimming stripped 3 bases from V and 2 bases from J, with 10 bases between. The germline CDR1 and CDR2 sequences are LGHDT and YNNKEL (reference sequence). CDR3 size: 14 residues. Sequencing was performed on CD4+ T cells from PBMCs. The chain links TRBV3-1 to TRBJ1-1; tentatively, D is TRBD1 (5 bases). The sequence was obtained from a human donor in good health. The CDR3 sequence is CASSHSGLNTEAFF. For the CDR3, the DNA is TGTGCCAGCAGCCACTCGGGACTAAACACTGAAGCTTTCTTT.